This TCR beta chain was observed in a study of control samples from healthy donors and cancer patients. Assay used: immunoSEQ multiplex PCR; TCRdb lists only in-frame clones, some missing. The sample consists of about 160,000 clones, over 95% of them appearing once. Germline V gene data show CDR1 as SGHRS and CDR2 as YFSETQ. After removal of 0 bases from V and 4 bases from J, the junction contained 5 bases not matched to a gene. The CDR3 consists of 15 residues. The sample comprised blood. The V gene is TRBV5-1, the J gene TRBJ2-7; 9 positions agree with TRBD1. This receptor was obtained from a woman aged 25 to 39 in good health. The CDR3, as DNA: TGCGCCAGCAGCTTGGCGACAGGGGGGTGGTACGAGCAGTACTTC. It is translated as CASSLATGGWYEQYF.